This T cell receptor (beta chain) came from a study of cytomegalovirus exposure and HLA in healthy donors. Produced via immunoSEQ multiplex PCR; TCRdb's table is partial and in-frame only. The sample carries more than 45,000 clones, nearly 90% recorded once. Note on this clone: Its antigen remains unidentified.

The CDR3 totals 16 residues. V lost 0 bases to trimming and J lost 2 bases; unmatched junction nucleotides: 5. The germline V gene has CDR1 MNHEY and CDR2 SVGAGI. Study-level points and caveats: Most TCR sequences showed up rarely, but some public TCRs showed up in many donors.

The sequenced sample consisted of PBMCs. This chain joins TRBV6-5 and TRBJ2-7; 9 nucleotides agree with TRBD1. This clonotype was sampled from a young woman in good health and CMV-seronegative. CDR3 protein: CASSYSQGASPYEQYF. CDR3 sequence (DNA): TGTGCCAGCAGTTACTCACAGGGGGCGTCCCCCTACGAGCAGTACTTC.